This passage covers 13 T cell receptor beta chains from one sample sequenced in a study of T cells in Graves' hyperthyroidism and ophthalmopathy. RNA transcripts gave rise to amplified TCR beta CDR3 regions. The TCR CDR3 was amplified in a first-round RT-PCR using the HTBI primer set. TCRdb reprocessed the multiplex PCR reads via MiXCR and lists one record per CDR3 protein. The sample holds roughly 500,000 distinct CDR3 sequences, 15% to 20% seen once. Specimen: blood. These receptors were taken from a woman younger than 45 with Graves' ophthalmopathy.

DNA for the CDR3: TGTGCCAGCAGCCAACGGGGGGAGGATGAGCAGTTCTTC. It encodes CASSQRGEDEQFF. The chain employs TRBV3-1 and TRBJ2-1, with 7 bases fitting TRBD2. V dropped 2 bases and J dropped 8; count of bases not matched to a gene: 3. The germline gives CDR1 LGHDT, CDR2 YNNKEL (reference sequence). This CDR3 contains 13 residues.

Many counts were recorded for this clonotype. This chain uses TRBV5-1 with TRBJ2-1; 8 nucleotides line up with TRBD2. Germline V gene data show CDR1 as SGHRS and CDR2 as YFSETQ. There are 16 residues in the CDR3. Trimming at V came to 0 bases and at J to 4 bases, leaving 6 bases not matched to a gene. The CDR3 sequence: CASSLVAGTGYNEQFF. The CDR3 DNA is TGCGCCAGCAGCTTGGTAGCGGGAACTGGTTACAATGAGCAGTTCTTC. Supplemented by reference TRBV5-1 and TRBJ2-1, the full variable domain reads KAGVTQTPRYLIKTRGQQVTLSCSPISGHRSVSWYQQTPGQGLQFLFEYFSETQRNKGNFPGRFSGRQFSNSRSEMNVSTLELGDSALYLCASSLVAGTGYNEQFFGPGTRLTVL.

This clonotype was seen at least ten times. The rearrangement uses TRBV6-1 and TRBJ2-7, with unresolved D. Deletions cut 5 bases from V and 3 bases from J, with 14 bases between. CDR1 is MNHNS, CDR2 SASEGT, per germline. This CDR3 spans 14 amino acids. CDR3 region: CASSPTRVGYEQYF. CDR3 bases: TGTGCCAGCAGTCCAACCAGAGTTGGCTACGAGCAGTACTTC.

This clonotype was observed many times. V usage is TRBV7-8 and J usage is TRBJ2-2, with 12 bases identical to TRBD2. The CDR3 runs 17 residues. J gave up 1 base and V 5 bases, and 5 bases lay outside the gene matches. Germline CDR1 is SGHVS and CDR2 is FQNEAQ. The CDR3 sequence: CASSPRTSGMNTGELFF. The CDR3 DNA follows: TGTGCCAGCAGCCCAAGGACTAGCGGGATGAACACCGGGGAGCTGTTTTTT.

Only a few counts were recorded for this clonotype. The chain is built from TRBV5-1 and TRBJ2-7; D could derive from TRBD1 or TRBD2 (5 bases each). Germline loops: CDR1 SGHRS, CDR2 YFSETQ. V lost 4 bases and J 3 bases, leaving 8 bases between the germline ends. This CDR3 has 12 amino acids. DNA for the CDR3: TGCGCCAGCAGCAGGGACGTCTACGAGCAGTACTTC. As protein: CASSRDVYEQYF.

This clonotype was counted ten times or more. The chain combines TRBV5-5 with TRBJ1-1; D ambiguous. The CDR3 consists of 14 residues. V dropped 4 bases and J dropped 0 bases, with 10 bases sitting between them. Germline assignment: CDR1 SGHKS and CDR2 YYEKEE (reference sequence). The CDR3 loop is CASSQMWVNTEAFF. CDR3 DNA: TGTGCCAGCAGCCAAATGTGGGTGAACACTGAAGCTTTCTTT.

This clonotype was counted ten times or more. This CDR3 reads CAIRTGWTYGYTF. In DNA form, the CDR3 reads TGTGCCATTCGGACAGGGTGGACCTATGGCTACACCTTC. The chain joins TRBV6-1 to TRBJ1-2; 8 bases are a match to TRBD1. Germline loops: CDR1 MNHNS, CDR2 SASEGT. J gave up 4 bases and V 10 bases, and 8 bases lay outside the gene matches. This CDR3 is 13 amino acids long.

Details on this clonotype: This sequence may be a read error, since a much larger clone differs from it by one base. The V call is TRBV28, the J call TRBJ2-7; 11 bases are a match to TRBD2. The length of the CDR3 is 15 residues. Per the germline V gene, CDR1 is MDHEN and CDR2 is SYDVKM. V dropped 10 bases and J dropped 3; count of bases not matched to a gene: 11. CDR3 region: CANRHRTSGLYEQYF. The CDR3 DNA follows: TGTGCCAACAGACATCGGACTAGCGGGCTCTACGAGCAGTACTTC.

This clonotype was seen repeatedly, ten times or more. This chain uses TRBV12-3 or TRBV12-4 with TRBJ2-3; TRBD2 matches 8 bases. The length of the CDR3 is 15 residues. The V segment lost 7 bases and the J segment 0 bases; nucleotides outside the gene matches: 6. CDR3 sequence: CASKRLASSTDTQYF. CDR3 coding DNA: TGTGCCAGCAAGAGACTAGCGTCTAGCACAGATACGCAGTATTTT.

The chain links TRBV4-3 to TRBJ2-1; D ambiguous. Trimming shortened V by 1 base and J by 7 bases, and 8 bases separated the two germline ends. Germline V gene lookup returns CDR1 LGHNA and CDR2 YSLEER. CDR3 length: 13 residues. The CDR3: CASSQGVGNEQFF. Here the CDR3 DNA reads TGCGCCAGCAGCCAAGGGGTCGGGAATGAGCAGTTCTTC.

This clonotype was seen at least ten times. V usage is TRBV28 and J usage is TRBJ1-1; D gene uncertain. V was clipped by 5 bases and J by 4 bases, with 5 bases between them. Germline V lookup: CDR1 MDHEN, CDR2 SYDVKM. This CDR3 region has 11 residues. The DNA for the CDR3 is TGTGCCAGCAGTGCCTCCACTGAAGCTTTCTTT. Amino acid sequence: CASSASTEAFF.

This clonotype was recorded many times. The V and J genes are TRBV20-1 and TRBJ2-1, with D possibly matching TRBD2 (6 bases). This CDR3 has 16 residues. CDR1 is DFQATT and CDR2 is SNEGSKA in the germline V gene (reference sequence). V shed 3 bases and J shed 1 base, with 16 bases lying between them. This CDR3 is CSASPGAGSSYNEQFF. CDR3 in DNA: TGCAGTGCTAGTCCTGGGGCCGGGAGTTCCTACAATGAGCAGTTCTTC.

The chain uses TRBV20-1 and TRBJ2-5, with 7 bases lining up with TRBD1. This CDR3 region has 12 residues. V shed 7 bases and J 2 bases; nucleotides not matched to a gene: 4. From germline, CDR1 is DFQATT and CDR2 SNEGSKA (reference sequence). CDR3 region: CSVLQGQETQYF. CDR3 sequence (DNA): TGCAGTGTCCTACAGGGGCAAGAGACCCAGTACTTC.